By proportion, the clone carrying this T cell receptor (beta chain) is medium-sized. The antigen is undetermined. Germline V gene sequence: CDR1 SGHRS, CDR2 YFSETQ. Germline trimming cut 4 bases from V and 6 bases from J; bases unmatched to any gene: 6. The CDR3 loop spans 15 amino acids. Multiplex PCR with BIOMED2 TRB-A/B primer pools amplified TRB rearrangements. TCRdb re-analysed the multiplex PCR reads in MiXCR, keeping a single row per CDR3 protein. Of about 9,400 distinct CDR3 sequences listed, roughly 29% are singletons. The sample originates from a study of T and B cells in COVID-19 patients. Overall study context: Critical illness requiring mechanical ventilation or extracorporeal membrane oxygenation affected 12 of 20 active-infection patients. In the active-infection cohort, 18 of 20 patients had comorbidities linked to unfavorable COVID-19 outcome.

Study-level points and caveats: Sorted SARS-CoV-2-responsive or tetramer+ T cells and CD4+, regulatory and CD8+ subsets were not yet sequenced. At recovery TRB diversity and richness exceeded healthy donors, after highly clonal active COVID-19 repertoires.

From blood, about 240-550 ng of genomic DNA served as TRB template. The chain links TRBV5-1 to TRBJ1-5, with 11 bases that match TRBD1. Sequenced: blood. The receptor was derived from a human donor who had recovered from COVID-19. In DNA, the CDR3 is TGCGCCAGCAGCAAAAGGACAGGGGGCCGTCAGCCCCAGCATTTT. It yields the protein CASSKRTGGRQPQHF.